Below, 2 T cell receptor beta chains from the same sample are listed, as sequenced in a study of beta chain features in type 1 diabetes (dated 2018 in TCRdb). The library was built by means of the immunoSEQ multiplex PCR assay. The entire amount of isolated RNA was reverse transcribed using the High Capacity cDNA Reverse Transcription Kit, so the sequenced TCRB transcripts were expressed ones. As stored in TCRdb, this immuneACCESS dataset retains in-frame rearrangements with V and J assigned. A fraction of the clones does not appear; measured against another copy, unresolved V genes explain less than half of the discrepancy, and the remainder lacks a known reason. In this sample the table shows about 350,000 clones, about 20% of which occur a single time. The ten top clones hold 0.035% to 0.05% of the sample. Sequences were obtained from naive CD4+ T cells from blood. The cell subset or site label for this specimen denotes: true naive CD4+ T cells. Every receptor here comes from a woman in her late teens or twenties in good health.

This clone was observed a handful of times. The chain has TRBV5-4 and TRBJ2-1, with 7 bases lining up with TRBD1. CDR3 size: 13 residues. The germline gives CDR1 SGHNT, CDR2 YYREEE (reference sequence). Trimming removed 10 bases from V and 4 bases from J; junction bases left unmatched: 8. The CDR3 nucleotides are TGTGCCGTTGTAGGACAGGCGTACAATGAGCAGTTCTTC. Its protein is CAVVGQAYNEQFF.

The J gene is TRBJ2-1, the V gene TRBV7-2, with 11 bases aligning to TRBD2. V shed 6 bases and J 1 base; nucleotides not matched to a gene: 11. Germline CDR1 SGHTA, CDR2 FQGNSA. The CDR3 has 18 amino acids. The CDR3 reads CASSLLLAGGFSYNEQFF. CDR3 nucleotide sequence: TGTGCCAGCAGTCTACTTCTAGCGGGGGGCTTTTCCTACAATGAGCAGTTCTTC. Drawing the rest from reference TRBV7-2 and TRBJ2-1, the complete variable domain is GAGVSQSPSNKVTEKGKDVELRCDPISGHTALYWYRQSLGQGLEFLIYFQGNSAPDKSGLPSDRFSAERTGGSVSTLTIQRTQQEDSAVYLCASSLLLAGGFSYNEQFFGPGTRLTVL.